Below, one TCR beta chain is given with its context. Its antigen is unknown. Patients with stable or active relapsing-remitting disease, all of them treatment-naive, made up the multiple sclerosis controls. The CD8+ and CD4+ T cells were negatively isolated, with the TEMRA cells enriched by FACS. The data originate from a study of CD8 T cells in Susac syndrome. The CDR3 is 14 residues long. The germline V and J ends were trimmed by 7 bases and 5 bases, with 17 bases remaining between them. The germline CDR1 and CDR2 sequences are SEHNR and FQNEAQ (reference sequence). Overall study results and limits: As acknowledged by the study, its TCR sequencing and HLA analysis included a relatively small number of individuals.

Random hexamers were used to reverse transcribe an amount of about 0.45 to 1 ug RNA. By means of immunoSEQ multiplex PCR, TCR beta CDR3 spanning 54 Vbeta and 13 Jbeta underwent amplification. TCRdb re-called the immunoSEQ multiplex PCR reads with MiXCR, one entry per CDR3 protein. This table has roughly 130,000 distinct CDR3 sequences, approximately 94% appearing once. The material sequenced was CD4+ T cells from PBMCs. The sequence came from a human donor with multiple sclerosis. This chain uses TRBV7-9 with TRBJ1-2, with D perhaps matching TRBD1 (5 bases). The CDR3 is CASTPSGTNYGYTF. The CDR3 DNA reads as TGTGCCAGCACCCCCTCAGGGACCAATTATGGCTACACCTTC.